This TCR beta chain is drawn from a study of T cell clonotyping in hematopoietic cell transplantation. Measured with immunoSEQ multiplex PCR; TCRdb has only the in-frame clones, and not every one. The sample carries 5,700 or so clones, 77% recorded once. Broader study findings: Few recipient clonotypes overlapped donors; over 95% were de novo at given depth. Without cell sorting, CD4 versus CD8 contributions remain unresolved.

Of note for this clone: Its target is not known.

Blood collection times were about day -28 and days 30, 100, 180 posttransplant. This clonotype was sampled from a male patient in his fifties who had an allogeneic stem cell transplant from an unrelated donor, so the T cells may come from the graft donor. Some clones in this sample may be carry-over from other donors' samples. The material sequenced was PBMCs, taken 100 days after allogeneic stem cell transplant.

This chain's CDR3 is CASSLGGRGSYEQYF. In nucleotides, the CDR3 is TGTGCCAGCAGCTTGGGGGGACGGGGCTCCTACGAGCAGTACTTC. This chain uses TRBV5-6 with TRBJ2-7, with D possibly being TRBD1 or TRBD2 (5 bases each). The germline V and J ends were trimmed by 0 bases and 0 bases, with 10 bases remaining between them. The CDR3 spans 15 residues. CDR1 is SGHDT, CDR2 YYEEEE, per germline.